One and the same sample provided the 30 T cell receptor beta chains below, sequenced in a study of shared clonotypes between healthy human individuals. Generated by immunoSEQ multiplex PCR, the TCRdb table keeps only in-frame clones and is missing some. The table has millions of clones, approximately 93% seen once. The sample comprised naive CD4+ T cells from PBMCs. Subset in this sample: CD45RA+ positively selected. The receptors were sampled from a man between 18 and 29 years old in good health. Some clones in this sample may be carry-over from other donors' samples.

This clone came up once. The sample has other DNA sequences that encode this CDR3 too. The gene calls are TRBV18 and TRBJ2-5, with 7 positions matching TRBD1. The CDR3 is made up of 14 amino acids. Germline V gene data show CDR1 as KGHSH and CDR2 as LQKENI. J lost 2 bases, V lost 3 bases, and 3 bases had no gene match. CDR3 in amino acids: CASSPTTGQETQYF. The CDR3 region has the DNA TGTGCCAGCTCACCTACGACAGGGCAAGAGACCCAGTACTTC.

The chain uses TRBV4-1 and TRBJ2-5; no clear D. The CDR3 loop spans 11 amino acids. Germline lookup yields CDR1 MGHRA and CDR2 YSYEKL. V was shortened by 0 bases and J by 9 bases, with 5 bases between the two germline ends. The CDR3 DNA reads as TGCGCCAGCAGCCAAGATCGATCCCAGTACTTC. It encodes CASSQDRSQYF.

The V and J genes are TRBV7-2 and TRBJ2-7; TRBD2 aligns across 10 bases. Germline assignment: CDR1 SGHTA and CDR2 FQGNSA. The CDR3 consists of 17 residues. The junction had 10 bases not matched to a gene; V was cut back by 3 bases and J by 2 bases. CDR3 in amino acids: CASSFRLAGATPYEQYF. The CDR3 nucleotides read TGTGCCAGCAGCTTCCGACTAGCGGGCGCCACTCCCTACGAGCAGTACTTC.

The V call is TRBV9, the J call TRBJ2-2; tentatively, D is TRBD1 or TRBD2 (5 bases each). The CDR3 length is 14 residues. Germline V gene sequence: CDR1 SGDLS, CDR2 YYNGEE. V gave up 3 bases and J gave up 6 bases, with 12 bases separating them. The CDR3 is CASSALSGPGELFF. As DNA, the CDR3 is TGTGCCAGCAGCGCCCTCTCGGGGCCCGGGGAGCTGTTTTTT.

The gene calls are TRBV10-1 and TRBJ2-1, with 9 bases that match TRBD2. The CDR3 has 15 amino acids. Losses at the gene ends were 4 bases for V and 3 bases for J; bases not matched to a gene: 4. Per germline, CDR1 WNHNN and CDR2 SYGVQD (reference sequence). CDR3 coding DNA: TGCGCCAGCAGTGGACTAGCGGTCGGCTACAATGAGCAGTTCTTC. Translating it yields CASSGLAVGYNEQFF.

J is TRBJ2-1 and V is TRBV6-4, with 10 positions matching TRBD2. CDR3 length: 16 residues. Trimming removed 5 bases from V and 4 bases from J; junction bases left unmatched: 8. Germline CDR1 and CDR2: MRHNA and SNTAGT. The CDR3 nucleotides are TGTGCCAGCAGTCCGGGGGGAGCGGGAGGGTACAATGAGCAGTTCTTC. Amino acids: CASSPGGAGGYNEQFF.

On this clone itself: This sample includes further DNA sequences coding for the same CDR3. The V call is TRBV2, the J call TRBJ1-2; D may be TRBD1 (5 bases). This CDR3 is 13 amino acids long. The germline V gene encodes CDR1 SNHLY and CDR2 FYNNEI. V was pared by 2 bases and J by 8 bases, with 12 bases between. For the CDR3, the DNA is TGTGCCAGCAGTGAAAGGGGTGGAGGCGGCTACACCTTC. Residues: CASSERGGGGYTF.

The rearrangement links TRBV5-1 to TRBJ2-3; D gene ambiguous. The germline gives CDR1 SGHRS, CDR2 YFSETQ. The CDR3 spans 16 residues. Trimming shortened V by 4 bases and J by 1 base, and 16 bases separated the two germline ends. As DNA, the CDR3 is TGCGCCAGCAGCCCCGCCAGACGGGCGGGCACAGATACGCAGTATTTT. Translating gives CASSPARRAGTDTQYF.

The V and J genes are TRBV19 and TRBJ2-2, with 7 bases identical to TRBD1. The CDR3 is made up of 12 amino acids. In germline, CDR1 is LNHDA, CDR2 SQIVND (reference sequence). With 7 bases clipped from V and 9 bases from J, the junction kept 5 bases outside the gene matches. Written as DNA, the CDR3 is TGTGCCAGTACGGACAGGCACCGGGAGCTGTTTTTT. Translation: CASTDRHRELFF.

The chain has TRBV5-1 and TRBJ2-7, with D perhaps TRBD1 (5 bases). The germline V and J ends were trimmed by 4 bases and 1 base, with 15 bases remaining between them. The germline V gene has CDR1 SGHRS and CDR2 YFSETQ. The CDR3 has 15 amino acids. Here the CDR3 DNA reads TGCGCCAGCAGCCTTATCAAAGACAGATCCTACGAGCAGTACTTC. It is translated as CASSLIKDRSYEQYF.

Note on this clone: Other DNA sequences in this sample translate to the same CDR3. The chain recombines TRBV6-1 with TRBJ2-2; the D is unclear. The V end was cut by 0 bases, the J end by 0 bases, with 5 bases between. The germline V gene encodes CDR1 MNHNS and CDR2 SASEGT. The CDR3 length is 15 residues. The CDR3 DNA sequence: TGTGCCAGCAGTGAAGCAGGGCCGAACACCGGGGAGCTGTTTTTT. Amino acids: CASSEAGPNTGELFF.

The chain combines TRBV11-2 with TRBJ2-3; 10 bases fit TRBD2. Trimming removed 4 bases from V and 7 bases from J; junction bases left unmatched: 5. This CDR3 comprises 14 residues. From germline, CDR1 is SGHAT and CDR2 FQNNGV. As DNA, the CDR3 is TGTGCCAGCAGCTCCAGCGGGAGGGGGTATACGCAGTATTTT. Translated, it gives CASSSSGRGYTQYF.

The rearrangement links TRBV7-6 to TRBJ1-2, with 7 bases aligning to TRBD1. CDR3 length equals 13 residues. CDR1 is SGHVS, CDR2 FNYEAQ, per germline. With 4 bases clipped from V and 5 bases from J, the junction kept 4 bases outside the gene matches. CDR3 region: CASSSDRAYGYTF. The DNA of the CDR3 is TGTGCCAGCAGCTCCGACAGGGCTTATGGCTACACCTTC.

About this clone itself: Compared with germline, one end of the junction differs, possibly owing to a read error. The identical CDR3 is also encoded by other nucleotide sequences in the sample. In DNA form, the CDR3 reads TGTGCCAGCAGCCCTCGACTAGCGGGAGAAGAAACCCAGTACTTC. Protein sequence: CASSPRLAGEETQYF. V gene TRBV7-2 combines with J gene TRBJ2-5; 12 nucleotides line up with TRBD2. The CDR3 has 15 amino acids. Germline CDR1 reads SGHTA; CDR2 reads FQGNSA.

The chain carries TRBV4-2 and TRBJ1-2; 7 bases align to TRBD1. The trim removed 0 bases at V and 5 bases at J, leaving 15 bases unmatched. This CDR3 has 18 residues. Germline V gene sequence: CDR1 LGHNA, CDR2 YNFKEQ. This CDR3 is CASSQDIQGPTLRYGYTF. In DNA form, the CDR3 reads TGTGCCAGCAGCCAAGATATACAGGGGCCGACCCTGCGGTATGGCTACACCTTC.

The chain employs TRBV2 and TRBJ2-3; 8 nucleotides match TRBD1. Germline trimming cut 7 bases from V and 0 bases from J; bases unmatched to any gene: 3. The CDR3 runs to 14 residues. CDR1 is SNHLY and CDR2 is FYNNEI in the germline V gene. CDR3 protein: CASKDRVSTDTQYF. In DNA form, the CDR3 reads TGTGCCAGCAAGGACAGGGTTAGCACAGATACGCAGTATTTT. Complete variable domain (other parts from reference TRBV2 and TRBJ2-3): EPEVTQTPSHQVTQMGQEVILRCVPISNHLYFYWYRQILGQKVEFLVSFYNNEISEKSEIFDDQFSVERPDGSNFTLKIRSTKLEDSAMYFCASKDRVSTDTQYFGPGTRLTVL.

The chain combines TRBV4-1 with TRBJ1-1; no clear D gene. The germline gives CDR1 MGHRA, CDR2 YSYEKL. This CDR3 contains 14 residues. With 4 bases removed from V and 5 bases from J, the gap between germline ends came to 14 bases. The CDR3 nucleotides are TGCGCCAGCAGCCCCCGCGCCCCCGGAACTGAAGCTTTCTTT. Translated: CASSPRAPGTEAFF.

V is TRBV7-8 and J is TRBJ2-2, with 12 nucleotides matching TRBD2. The CDR3 extends over 19 amino acids. Germline V lookup: CDR1 SGHVS, CDR2 FQNEAQ. Trimming took 4 bases from V and 6 from J; bases not matched to a gene: 15. Written as DNA, the CDR3 is TGTGCCAGCAGCTCCCGGACTAGCGGGATCTTCGATGGCGCCGGGGAGCTGTTTTTT. It encodes CASSSRTSGIFDGAGELFF.

A single count supports this clone. This chain connects TRBV30 to TRBJ2-7; 9 nucleotides line up with TRBD1. The CDR3 sequence is 14 residues long. CDR1 and CDR2 (germline): GTSNPN, SVGIG (reference sequence). V dropped 2 bases and J dropped 3; count of bases not matched to a gene: 5. CDR3 nucleotide sequence: TGTGCCTGGAGTTGGACAGGGGCCGACTACGAGCAGTACTTC. Translating it yields CAWSWTGADYEQYF. Full variable domain (missing parts from reference TRBV30 and TRBJ2-7): SQTIHQWPATLVQPVGSPLSLECTVEGTSNPNLYWYRQAAGRGLQLLFYSVGIGQISSEVPQNLSASRPQDRQFILSSKKLLLSDSGFYLCAWSWTGADYEQYFGPGTRLTVT.

The J gene is TRBJ1-2, the V gene TRBV6-5; 7 positions agree with TRBD1. V shed 6 bases and J 4 bases; nucleotides not matched to a gene: 8. There are 14 residues in the CDR3. Germline V gives CDR1 MNHEY, CDR2 SVGAGI. CDR3 nucleotide sequence: TGTGCCAGCAGCTCCAACAGGGGCAGCTATGGCTACACCTTC. Its protein is CASSSNRGSYGYTF.

The V and J genes are TRBV7-8 and TRBJ2-5; D is unclear. Trimming took 5 bases from V and 2 from J, leaving 9 bases between them. Germline V gene data show CDR1 as SGHVS and CDR2 as FQNEAQ. The CDR3 sequence is 13 residues long. In DNA form, the CDR3 reads TGTGCCAGCAGCATCGAGTGGCAAGAGACCCAGTACTTC. Encoded protein: CASSIEWQETQYF.

The chain has TRBV5-1 and TRBJ2-1; 9 bases match TRBD2. Germline V gene data show CDR1 as SGHRS and CDR2 as YFSETQ. Trimming took 0 bases from V and 9 from J; bases not matched to a gene: 4. The CDR3 length is 14 residues. The DNA for the CDR3 is TGCGCCAGCAGCTTGGCCTTAGCGGGAGTTGAGCAGTTCTTC. Protein: CASSLALAGVEQFF.

About this clone itself: Different DNA sequences within this sample yield the same CDR3. The chain couples TRBV20-1 to TRBJ1-1; unclear D gene. The length of the CDR3 is 11 residues. Germline-derived CDR1 and CDR2 are DFQATT and SNEGSKA (reference sequence). Trimming pared 3 bases from V and 4 bases from J, leaving 6 bases between. CDR3 residues: CSARPVTEAFF. The CDR3 DNA is TGCAGTGCTAGGCCGGTCACTGAAGCTTTCTTT.

This chain connects TRBV5-5 to TRBJ2-7; weak D call: TRBD2 (6 bases). Per germline, CDR1 SGHKS and CDR2 YYEKEE (reference sequence). V shed 4 bases and J shed 2 bases, with 13 bases lying between them. This CDR3 spans 14 amino acids. The CDR3 nucleotides read TGTGCCAGCAGCCGAATTACGGGGGCCTACGAGCAGTACTTC. This sequence encodes CASSRITGAYEQYF.

The chain combines TRBV6-6 with TRBJ2-7; D gene unclear. Germline-derived CDR1 and CDR2 are MNHNY and SVGAGI (reference sequence). The CDR3 is 16 residues long. The V gene lost 0 bases and the J gene lost 1 base, with 13 bases spanning the gap. CDR3 residues: CASSYSSYRLSYEQYF. As DNA, the CDR3 is TGTGCCAGCAGTTACTCGAGTTACAGATTATCCTACGAGCAGTACTTC.

V gene TRBV18 combines with J gene TRBJ2-1; TRBD1 matches 9 bases. Germline CDR1 is KGHSH and CDR2 is LQKENI. This CDR3 is built from 15 residues. Trimming removed 6 bases from V and 6 bases from J; junction bases left unmatched: 9. CDR3 sequence (DNA): TGTGCCAGCTCGTTTCGGGGACAGGGAATCAATGAGCAGTTCTTC. It translates to CASSFRGQGINEQFF.

Turning to this clone: Other nucleotide sequences in the sample specify the same CDR3. The rearrangement uses TRBV28 and TRBJ2-7, with 7 bases aligning to TRBD1. With V trimmed by 5 bases and J by 3 bases, 4 bases remained unmatched. CDR1 and CDR2 from the germline V gene are MDHEN and SYDVKM. CDR3 size: 13 residues. The CDR3 is CASSRGQSYEQYF. The CDR3 DNA is TGTGCCAGCAGTAGGGGACAGAGCTACGAGCAGTACTTC.

V is TRBV7-9 and J is TRBJ2-5, with 8 bases fitting TRBD2. The CDR3 spans 15 residues. Germline V lookup: CDR1 SEHNR, CDR2 FQNEAQ (reference sequence). Trimming at V came to 3 bases and at J to 2 bases, leaving 5 bases not matched to a gene. CDR3 sequence reads: CASSLGTRSQETQYF. CDR3 nucleotides: TGTGCCAGCAGCTTGGGGACTAGATCTCAAGAGACCCAGTACTTC.

This clone was recorded only once. The chain links TRBV6-1 to TRBJ2-3; 8 bases align to TRBD2. CDR1 and CDR2 (germline): MNHNS, SASEGT. V lost 2 bases and J lost 6; bases outside the gene matches: 13. CDR3 length: 17 residues. DNA for the CDR3: TGTGCCAGCAGTGAATTTGCAGCGGGAGAAAGGGTGGATACGCAGTATTTT. Translating gives CASSEFAAGERVDTQYF.

This chain connects TRBV19 to TRBJ1-2, with D possibly being TRBD1 (5 bases). V lost 11 bases and J lost 0, with 10 bases in between. This CDR3 spans 12 amino acids. Looked up from germline, CDR1 is LNHDA and CDR2 is SQIVND (reference sequence). The CDR3 loop is CAVSRANYGYTF. DNA for the CDR3: TGTGCCGTGAGCAGGGCTAACTATGGCTACACCTTC.